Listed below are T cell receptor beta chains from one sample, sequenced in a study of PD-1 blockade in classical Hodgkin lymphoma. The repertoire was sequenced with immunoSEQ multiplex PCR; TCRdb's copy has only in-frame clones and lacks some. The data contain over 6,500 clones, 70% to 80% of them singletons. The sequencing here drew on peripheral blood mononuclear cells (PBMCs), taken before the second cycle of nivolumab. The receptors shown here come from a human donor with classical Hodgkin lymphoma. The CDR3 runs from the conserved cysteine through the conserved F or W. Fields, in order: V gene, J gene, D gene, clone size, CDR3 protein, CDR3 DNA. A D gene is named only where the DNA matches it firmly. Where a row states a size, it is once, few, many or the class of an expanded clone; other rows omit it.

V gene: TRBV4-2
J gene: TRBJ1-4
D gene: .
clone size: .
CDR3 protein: CASSQDWATNEKLFF
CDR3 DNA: TGTGCCAGCAGCCAAGACTGGGCAACTAATGAAAAACTGTTTTTT

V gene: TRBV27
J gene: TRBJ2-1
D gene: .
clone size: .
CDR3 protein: CASSGPPGYNEQFF
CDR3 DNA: TGTGCCAGCAGTGGACCGCCGGGGTACAATGAGCAGTTCTTC

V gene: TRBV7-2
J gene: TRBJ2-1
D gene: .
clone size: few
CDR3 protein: CASSLGGPSPRDEQFF
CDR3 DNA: TGTGCCAGCAGCTTAGGAGGACCCTCCCCCAGGGATGAGCAGTTCTTC

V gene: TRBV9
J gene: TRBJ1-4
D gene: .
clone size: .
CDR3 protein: CASSVRQADEKLFF
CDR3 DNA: TGTGCCAGCAGCGTAAGGCAGGCCGACGAAAAACTGTTTTTT

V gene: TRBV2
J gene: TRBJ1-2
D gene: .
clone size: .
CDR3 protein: CASSEFPGLDGYTF
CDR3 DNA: TGTGCCAGCAGTGAATTCCCAGGGTTGGATGGCTACACCTTC

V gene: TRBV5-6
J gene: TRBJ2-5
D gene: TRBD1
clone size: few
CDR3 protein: CASSPLGQGAETQYF
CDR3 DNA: TGTGCCAGCAGCCCGCTGGGACAGGGGGCTGAGACCCAGTACTTC

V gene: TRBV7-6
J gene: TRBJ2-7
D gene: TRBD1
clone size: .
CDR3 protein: CASSLAGQGAEQYF
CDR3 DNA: TGTGCCAGCAGCTTAGCTGGGCAGGGGGCCGAGCAGTACTTC

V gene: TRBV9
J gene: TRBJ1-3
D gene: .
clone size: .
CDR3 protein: CASSVEGSSGNTIYF
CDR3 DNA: TGTGCCAGCAGCGTAGAAGGGAGCTCTGGAAACACCATATATTTT

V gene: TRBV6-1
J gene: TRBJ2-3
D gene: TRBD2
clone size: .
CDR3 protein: CAISDPPGTRGDTQYF
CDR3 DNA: TGTGCCATCAGTGATCCACCCGGGACTAGGGGAGATACGCAGTATTTT

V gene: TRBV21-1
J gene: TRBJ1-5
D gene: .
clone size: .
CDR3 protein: CASSKGNQPQHF
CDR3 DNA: TGTGCCAGCAGCAAAGGCAATCAGCCCCAGCATTTT

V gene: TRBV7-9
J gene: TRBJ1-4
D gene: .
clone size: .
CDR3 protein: CASSLGQKNEKLFF
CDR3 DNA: TGTGCCAGCAGCTTAGGACAGAAAAATGAAAAACTGTTTTTT

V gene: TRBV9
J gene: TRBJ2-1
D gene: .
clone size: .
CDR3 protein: CASSPFGGTNEQFF
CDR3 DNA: TGTGCCAGCAGCCCCTTCGGGGGCACCAATGAGCAGTTCTTC

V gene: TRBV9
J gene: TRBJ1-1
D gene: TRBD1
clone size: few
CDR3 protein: CASSVAGGNTEAFF
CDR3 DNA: TGTGCCAGCAGCGTGGCAGGGGGCAACACTGAAGCTTTCTTT

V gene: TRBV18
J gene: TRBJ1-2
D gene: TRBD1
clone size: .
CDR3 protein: CASSPRGQGADGYTF
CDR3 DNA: TGTGCCAGCTCACCTCGGGGACAGGGGGCGGATGGCTACACCTTC

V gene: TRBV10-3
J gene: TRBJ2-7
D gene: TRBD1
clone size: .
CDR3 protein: CAIRTTGGPRFSYEQYF
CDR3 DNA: TGTGCCATCAGAACGACAGGGGGCCCCCGTTTCTCCTACGAGCAGTACTTC

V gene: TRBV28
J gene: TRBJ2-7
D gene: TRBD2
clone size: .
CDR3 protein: CASLKGTSGWLTYEQYF
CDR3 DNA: TGTGCCAGCCTCAAAGGGACTAGCGGGTGGCTCACCTACGAGCAGTACTTC

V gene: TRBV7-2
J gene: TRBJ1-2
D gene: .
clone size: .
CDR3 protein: CASSLSIYYGYTF
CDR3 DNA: TGTGCCAGCAGCTTAAGCATTTACTATGGCTACACCTTC

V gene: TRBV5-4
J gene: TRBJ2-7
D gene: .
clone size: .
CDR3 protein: CASSQGTLEQYF
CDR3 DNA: TGTGCCAGCAGCCAGGGGACTCTCGAGCAGTACTTC

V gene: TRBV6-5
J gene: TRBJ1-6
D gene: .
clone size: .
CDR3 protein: CASKGGSYNSPLHF
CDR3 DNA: TGTGCCAGCAAGGGGGGGTCCTATAATTCACCCCTCCACTTT

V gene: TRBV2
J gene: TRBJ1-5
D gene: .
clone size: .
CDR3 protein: CASSDLFEGVSNQPQHF
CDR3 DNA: TGTGCCAGCAGTGACTTATTCGAGGGAGTTAGCAATCAGCCCCAGCATTTT

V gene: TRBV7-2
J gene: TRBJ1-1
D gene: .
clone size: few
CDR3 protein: CASSPHGDTEAFF
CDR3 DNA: TGTGCCAGCAGCCCCCATGGGGACACTGAAGCTTTCTTT

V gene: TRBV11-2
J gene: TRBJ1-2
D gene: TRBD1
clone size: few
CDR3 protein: CASSLGEGGAYGYTF
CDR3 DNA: TGTGCCAGCAGCTTGGGGGAAGGGGGCGCCTATGGCTACACCTTC

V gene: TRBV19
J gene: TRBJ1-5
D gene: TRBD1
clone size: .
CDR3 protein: CASKGDSWGQPQHF
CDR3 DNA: TGTGCCAGTAAGGGGGACAGCTGGGGACAGCCCCAGCATTTT

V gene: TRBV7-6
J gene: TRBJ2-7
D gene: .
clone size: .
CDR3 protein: CASSPLVDQSYEQYF
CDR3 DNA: TGTGCCAGCAGCCCCCTGGTAGACCAATCCTACGAGCAGTACTTC

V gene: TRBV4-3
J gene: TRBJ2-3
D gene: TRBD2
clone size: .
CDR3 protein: CASSQGRLAGGTQYF
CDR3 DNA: TGCGCCAGCAGCCAAGGGAGACTAGCGGGAGGAACGCAGTATTTT

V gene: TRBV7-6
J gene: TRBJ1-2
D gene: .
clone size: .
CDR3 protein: CASSLGRSSDYGYTF
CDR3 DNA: TGTGCCAGCAGCTTAGGGAGGTCTTCGGACTATGGCTACACCTTC

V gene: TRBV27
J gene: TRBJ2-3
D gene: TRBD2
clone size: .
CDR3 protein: CASSLSRGLAVDTQYF
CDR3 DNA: TGTGCCAGCAGTTTATCGAGGGGACTAGCGGTAGATACGCAGTATTTT

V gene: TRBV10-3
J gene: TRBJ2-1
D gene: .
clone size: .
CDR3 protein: CAITLTSYNEQFF
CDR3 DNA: TGTGCCATCACCCTGACTAGTTACAATGAGCAGTTCTTC

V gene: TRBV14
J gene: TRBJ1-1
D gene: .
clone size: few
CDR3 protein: CASSQGVTEAFF
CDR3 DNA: TGTGCCAGCAGCCAAGGGGTGACTGAAGCTTTCTTT

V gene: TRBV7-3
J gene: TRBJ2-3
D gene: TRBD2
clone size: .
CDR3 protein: CASSPGSGRGPDTQYF
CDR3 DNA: TGTGCCAGCAGCCCCGGGTCCGGGAGGGGCCCAGATACGCAGTATTTT

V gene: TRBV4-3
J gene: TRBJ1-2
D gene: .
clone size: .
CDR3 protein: CASSQVVGDYGYTF
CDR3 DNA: TGCGCCAGCAGCCAAGTGGTCGGGGACTATGGCTACACCTTC

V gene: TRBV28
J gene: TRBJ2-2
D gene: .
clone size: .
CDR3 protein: CASNLQVGGELFF
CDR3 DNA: TGTGCCAGCAATCTACAGGTGGGCGGGGAGCTGTTTTTT

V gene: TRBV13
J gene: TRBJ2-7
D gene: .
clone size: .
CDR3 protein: CASSPDGYEQYF
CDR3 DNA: TGTGCCAGCAGCCCTGACGGGTACGAGCAGTACTTC

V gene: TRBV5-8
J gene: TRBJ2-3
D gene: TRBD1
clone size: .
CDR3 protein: CASSLGTGGVPRADTQYF
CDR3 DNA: TGTGCCAGCAGCTTGGGTACAGGGGGCGTTCCAAGGGCAGATACGCAGTATTTT

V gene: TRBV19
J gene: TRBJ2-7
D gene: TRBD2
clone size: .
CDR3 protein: CASSMREFTYEQYF
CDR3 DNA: TGTGCCAGTAGTATGCGGGAGTTTACCTACGAGCAGTACTTC

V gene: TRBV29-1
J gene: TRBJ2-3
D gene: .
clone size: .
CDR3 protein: CSVELWSSTDTQYF
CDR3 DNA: TGCAGCGTTGAACTTTGGTCTAGCACAGATACGCAGTATTTT

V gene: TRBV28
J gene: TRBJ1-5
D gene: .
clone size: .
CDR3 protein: CASSLFGGFYEDQPQHF
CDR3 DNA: TGTGCCAGCAGTTTATTTGGGGGGTTCTATGAAGATCAGCCCCAGCATTTT

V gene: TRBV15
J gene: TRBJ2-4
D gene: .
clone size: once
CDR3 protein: CATSRGGTENIQYF
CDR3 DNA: TGTGCCACCAGCAGAGGGGGGACGGAAAACATTCAGTACTTC

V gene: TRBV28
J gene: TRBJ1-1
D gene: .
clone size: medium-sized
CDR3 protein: CASRPGGSYTEAFF
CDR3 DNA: TGTGCCAGCAGACCGGGGGGGTCATACACTGAAGCTTTCTTT

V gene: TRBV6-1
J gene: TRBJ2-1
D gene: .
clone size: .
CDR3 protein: CASSEAMVNEQFF
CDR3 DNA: TGTGCCAGCAGTGAAGCGATGGTCAATGAGCAGTTCTTC